Listed below are T cell receptor beta chains from one sample, sequenced in a study of breast tumors, draining lymph nodes, adjacent tissues. Via MiXCR, TCRdb re-called the multiplex PCR reads, giving one row per CDR3 protein. The sample holds approximately 130,000 distinct CDR3 sequences, around 20% seen once. The material sequenced was axillary lymph node tissue. The receptor set was obtained from a female donor with breast cancer. Some clones in this sample may be carry-over from other donors' samples. CDR3s include the opening cysteine and the closing phenylalanine or tryptophan. D genes are given only for firm matches.

V gene: TRBV7-8
D gene: TRBD1
CDR3 protein: CASMHRDRTTGEQFF

V gene: TRBV7-9
D gene: TRBD1
CDR3 protein: CASSLSSGGWYEQFF

V gene: TRBV12-3/TRBV12-4
D gene: TRBD2
CDR3 protein: CASSFAGDGTDTQYF

V gene: TRBV6-1
D gene: NA
CDR3 protein: CASSDGGAQHF

V gene: TRBV6-4
D gene: NA
CDR3 protein: CASKPSRNTGELFF

V gene: TRBV9
D gene: TRBD1
CDR3 protein: CASSVDQGVIEQYF

V gene: TRBV10-2
D gene: NA
CDR3 protein: CASSEPNQPQHF

V gene: TRBV7-6
D gene: NA
CDR3 protein: CASSSGTAYGYTF

V gene: TRBV28
D gene: NA
CDR3 protein: CASNQGEGHYEQYF

V gene: TRBV25-1
D gene: TRBD1
CDR3 protein: CASSEGTGTWQPQHF

V gene: TRBV15
D gene: TRBD2
CDR3 protein: CATSSGRANTGELFF

V gene: TRBV7-6
D gene: TRBD1
CDR3 protein: CASSPARGQRTDTQYF

V gene: TRBV3-1
D gene: NA
CDR3 protein: CASSPTGQINQPQHF

V gene: TRBV18
D gene: NA
CDR3 protein: CASSPLGENEQYF

V gene: TRBV29-1
D gene: NA
CDR3 protein: CSGRAGVEQFF

V gene: TRBV7-6
D gene: TRBD1
CDR3 protein: CASSPGQGITNEKLFF

V gene: TRBV6-1
D gene: NA
CDR3 protein: CASSSKPTFSGANVLTF

V gene: TRBV5-6
D gene: TRBD1
CDR3 protein: CASSLATGGNQPQHF

V gene: TRBV20-1
D gene: TRBD1
CDR3 protein: CSARDKRQGDF

V gene: TRBV11-2
D gene: NA
CDR3 protein: CASSAQLASDEQYF

V gene: TRBV6-8
D gene: NA
CDR3 protein: CASSYSSPGNEQFF

V gene: TRBV19
D gene: TRBD1
CDR3 protein: CASTRDSRANYGYTF

V gene: TRBV12-3/TRBV12-4
D gene: TRBD1
CDR3 protein: CASNRQGTTGELFF

V gene: TRBV5-1
D gene: TRBD1
CDR3 protein: CASSRGGQGNNSPLHF

V gene: TRBV6-6
D gene: NA
CDR3 protein: CTSSSRAGHGYTF

V gene: TRBV20-1
D gene: TRBD1
CDR3 protein: CSATTGIEQYF

V gene: TRBV9
D gene: NA
CDR3 protein: CASSVGRQETQYF

V gene: TRBV9
D gene: TRBD2
CDR3 protein: CASSVGGTSGSSHTGELFF

V gene: TRBV12-3/TRBV12-4
D gene: NA
CDR3 protein: CASSSNGPYEQYF

V gene: TRBV15
D gene: TRBD2
CDR3 protein: CATSNSPSGRTDTQYF

V gene: TRBV19
D gene: TRBD1
CDR3 protein: CASSIGPTGTGELFF

V gene: TRBV5-5
D gene: NA
CDR3 protein: CASSLARVGAGTQYF

V gene: TRBV2
D gene: NA
CDR3 protein: CASSEVPGRIQPQHF

V gene: TRBV10-2
D gene: TRBD2
CDR3 protein: CASSEASGRLETQYF

V gene: TRBV6-5
D gene: TRBD1
CDR3 protein: CASSETGVGQPQHF

V gene: TRBV27
D gene: NA
CDR3 protein: CASSLSGQGFYGYTF

V gene: TRBV4-1
D gene: NA
CDR3 protein: CASGQEPRAGNSPLHF

V gene: TRBV4-1
D gene: TRBD2
CDR3 protein: CASSQERRLAGAGEQFF

V gene: TRBV11-1
D gene: NA
CDR3 protein: CASSWAQNQPQHF

V gene: TRBV7-9
D gene: NA
CDR3 protein: CASSPATNEKLFF

V gene: TRBV6-5
D gene: TRBD2
CDR3 protein: CASSYSGLAGSYNEQFF

V gene: TRBV3-1
D gene: NA
CDR3 protein: CASSPMGFSTDTQYF

V gene: TRBV5-4
D gene: NA
CDR3 protein: CASSPGAGTTNEKLFF

V gene: TRBV2
D gene: NA
CDR3 protein: CASVLDSYSYNEQFF

V gene: TRBV9
D gene: NA
CDR3 protein: CASTSLSDPYNSPLHF

V gene: TRBV28
D gene: NA
CDR3 protein: CASSFRSLRRETQYF

V gene: TRBV5-6
D gene: TRBD1
CDR3 protein: CASSPRTGDYNSPLHF

V gene: TRBV5-5
D gene: NA
CDR3 protein: CASSLDITGELFF

V gene: TRBV14
D gene: NA
CDR3 protein: CASSQESSNEQFF

V gene: TRBV27
D gene: TRBD2
CDR3 protein: CASRIVPSGSSADTQYF

V gene: TRBV11-2
D gene: TRBD2
CDR3 protein: CASSWIAGPYEQYF

V gene: TRBV7-8
D gene: TRBD2
CDR3 protein: CASSSGTSGNTGGLFF

V gene: TRBV20-1
D gene: NA
CDR3 protein: CSAQGSDGGSTGELFF

V gene: TRBV7-7
D gene: NA
CDR3 protein: CASSLHTDEETQYF